Presented here are 11 T cell receptor beta chains from one specimen sequenced in a study of PD-L1 blockade in urothelial cancer (dated by TCRdb to the late 2010s). The time point label, as the study defines it: peripheral blood 6 weeks after treatment start. Receptor libraries were prepared by the immunoSEQ multiplex PCR assay. In its TCRdb copy, this immuneACCESS table keeps in-frame sequences only and misses some clones. Where compared with another copy, unresolved V genes explain less than half of these, and the others have no known cause. This sample gives about 48,000 clones in total; about 82% of them show up just once. The ten largest account for 8.8% of the sample. The sample consisted of PBMCs, taken around atezolizumab (anti-PD-L1) treatment. These receptors originate from a man aged 65-85 years with urothelial cancer.

The chain uses TRBV9 and TRBJ2-3; TRBD2 agrees at 12 bases. CDR1 is SGDLS and CDR2 is YYNGEE in the germline V gene. There are 16 residues in the CDR3. J was trimmed by 0 bases and V by 3 bases; bases with no gene match: 2. The CDR3 DNA reads as TGTGCCAGCAGCGCAGGGACTAGCGGGAGCACAGATACGCAGTATTTT. Protein product: CASSAGTSGSTDTQYF.

The gene calls are TRBV30 and TRBJ2-3; D might be TRBD2 (6 bases). The CDR3 is made up of 11 amino acids. The germline CDR1 and CDR2 sequences are GTSNPN and SVGIG (reference sequence). V was pared by 8 bases and J by 5 bases, with 11 bases between. This CDR3 reads CAQQGGDTQYF. DNA of the CDR3: TGTGCCCAGCAGGGAGGAGATACGCAGTATTTT.

This clone was picked up a small number of times. The rearrangement uses TRBV19 and TRBJ1-1, with a tentative D call TRBD1 (6 bases). The CDR3 contains 13 residues. Trimming left V 8 bases short and J 0 bases short, with 10 bases between. Germline CDR1 LNHDA, CDR2 SQIVND (reference sequence). CDR3 nucleotide sequence: TGTGCCAGTTCGGACAGTTTGAACACTGAAGCTTTCTTT. It translates to CASSDSLNTEAFF.

The gene calls are TRBV28 and TRBJ2-1; 7 positions agree with TRBD2. Looked up from germline, CDR1 is MDHEN and CDR2 is SYDVKM. This CDR3 comprises 15 residues. After removal of 6 bases from V and 0 bases from J, the junction contained 5 bases not matched to a gene. CDR3 DNA sequence: TGTGCCAGCAGGGGTCTAGCGGACTCCTACAATGAGCAGTTCTTC. Amino acids: CASRGLADSYNEQFF.

This sequence joins TRBV2 and TRBJ1-4; no definite D call. This CDR3 spans 14 amino acids. Trimming stripped 9 bases from V and 2 bases from J, with 13 bases between. Germline V CDR1 and CDR2: SNHLY, FYNNEI. CDR3 region: CASTVRSTNEKLFF. CDR3 nucleotides: TGTGCCAGTACAGTACGGTCTACTAATGAAAAACTGTTTTTT.

CDR3 DNA: TGCGCCAGCAGCTTGGACGGGGATCAGCCCCAGCATTTT. It encodes CASSLDGDQPQHF. V and J are TRBV5-1 and TRBJ1-5, with unresolved D. CDR3 size: 13 residues. Germline V gives CDR1 SGHRS, CDR2 YFSETQ. V was shortened by 0 bases and J by 5 bases, with 6 bases between the two germline ends.

The chain has TRBV7-2 and TRBJ2-3; D possibly corresponds to TRBD2 (6 bases). V lost 4 bases and J lost 3, with 11 bases in between. The V gene's germline CDR1 is SGHTA and CDR2 FQGNSA. This CDR3 has 14 residues. DNA of the CDR3: TGTGCCAGCAGCTATCGCGGGAAGACAGATACGCAGTATTTT. Encoded protein: CASSYRGKTDTQYF.

The rearrangement uses TRBV19 and TRBJ2-1; 7 bases agree with TRBD2. The V gene end was trimmed by 5 bases and the J gene end by 6 bases; junction bases not matched to a gene: 10. The CDR3 spans 15 residues. The germline V gene encodes CDR1 LNHDA and CDR2 SQIVND (reference sequence). CDR3 residues: CASSSREIGANEQFF. DNA of the CDR3: TGTGCCAGTAGTTCGCGGGAGATCGGGGCCAATGAGCAGTTCTTC.

The chain has TRBV18 and TRBJ2-3, with TRBD2 matching 13 bases. CDR3 length: 18 residues. The V gene end was trimmed by 4 bases and the J gene end by 0 bases; junction bases not matched to a gene: 7. The germline V gene has CDR1 KGHSH and CDR2 LQKENI. This CDR3 reads CASSLRTSGSASTDTQYF. Here the CDR3 DNA reads TGTGCCAGCTCACTTCGGACTAGCGGGAGTGCTAGCACAGATACGCAGTATTTT.

The CDR3 region is CASSSYGQGLDTEAFF. The CDR3 region has the DNA TGTGCCAGCAGCTCATACGGACAGGGATTGGACACTGAAGCTTTCTTT. The genes are TRBV13 and TRBJ1-1; 8 bases are shared with TRBD1. Germline CDR1 PRHDT, CDR2 FYEKMQ (reference sequence). CDR3 length: 16 amino acids. With V trimmed by 4 bases and J by 3 bases, 10 bases remained unmatched.

This chain uses TRBV30 with TRBJ2-7; a weak D match, TRBD1 (5 bases). CDR1 is GTSNPN, CDR2 SVGIG, per germline (reference sequence). The CDR3 runs to 13 residues. V dropped 8 bases and J dropped 2 bases, with 16 bases sitting between them. This chain's CDR3 is CAGAGGRAYEQYF. The CDR3 DNA is TGTGCCGGGGCTGGCGGAAGGGCCTACGAGCAGTACTTC.